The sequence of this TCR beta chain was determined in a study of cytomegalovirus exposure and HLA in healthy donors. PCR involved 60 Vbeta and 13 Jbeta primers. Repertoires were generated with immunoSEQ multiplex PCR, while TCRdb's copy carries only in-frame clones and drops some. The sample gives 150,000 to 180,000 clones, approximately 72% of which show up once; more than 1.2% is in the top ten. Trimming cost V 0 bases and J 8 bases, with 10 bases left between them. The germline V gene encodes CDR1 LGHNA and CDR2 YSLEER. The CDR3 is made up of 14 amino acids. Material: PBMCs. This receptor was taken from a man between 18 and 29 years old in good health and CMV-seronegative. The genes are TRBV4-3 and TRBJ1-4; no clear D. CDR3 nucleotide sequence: TGCGCCAGCAGCCAAGAGGGAGGGTTCGAAAAACTGTTTTTT. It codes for CASSQEGGFEKLFF.